The T cell receptor beta chain described here comes from a study of blood T cell repertoires in COVID-19. Study-wide background: Material from acute and convalescent COVID-19 was sourced from the United States, Italy and Spain. PBMCs, B-cell-depleted T cells, or T cells provided the cDNA or gDNA that made up the material.

Original methodology: Amplifying reference gene primers gave estimates of nucleated cell counts. Assay used: immunoSEQ multiplex PCR; TCRdb lists only in-frame clones, some missing. V and J calls and clone size follow that table, whereas D and trimming were derived from the DNA. The sample comprises about 250,000 clones, roughly 80% of which are singletons, and about 7.4% rests with the top ten. Trimming took 2 bases from V and 0 from J, leaving 8 bases between them. Germline V gene lookup returns CDR1 ENHRY and CDR2 SYGVKD. This CDR3 contains 15 residues. The sample was peripheral blood. This chain joins TRBV10-3 and TRBJ1-5; possible D gene TRBD1, 6 bases. The receptor comes from a woman older than 75 with acute or convalescent COVID-19. CDR3 bases: TGTGCCATCAGTGAGAAGGACAGTAGCAATCAGCCCCAGCATTTT. The encoded protein is CAISEKDSSNQPQHF.